One sample yielded the 5 T cell receptor beta chains listed below, sequenced in a study of blood T cells in healthy people across ages (dated by TCRdb to about 2015). The library was made by 5' RACE. Instrument on record: Illumina HiSeq 2500. A second PCR of about 6 to 11 cycles was run with a J-beta primer mix and a sample-barcoded 5' primer. The raw public reads went through TCRdb reprocessing: fastp at Q25, MiXCR clone calling, in-frame beta chains kept. Every distinct CDR3 protein forms one entry, paired with its most common genes and DNA. In all, the sample holds about 670,000 distinct CDR3 sequences, and around 41% of those were seen once. Together, the top ten hold 30% of the sample. Sample: blood. Source of these receptors: a man older than 75 in good health.

The V call is TRBV11-2, the J call TRBJ1-1; D gene uncertain. The V and J ends lost 3 bases and 7 bases respectively, with 6 bases between them. Germline V gene data show CDR1 as SGHAT and CDR2 as FQNNGV. The CDR3 consists of 11 residues. The CDR3 protein is CASSLVNEAFF. The CDR3 DNA sequence: TGTGCCAGCAGCTTGGTGAATGAAGCTTTCTTT. Looking up the rest from reference TRBV11-2 and TRBJ1-1 gives the full variable domain: EAGVAQSPRYKIIEKRQSVAFWCNPISGHATLYWYQQILGQGPKLLIQFQNNGVVDDSQLPKDRFSAERLKGVDSTLKIQPAKLEDSAVYLCASSLVNEAFFGQGTRLTVV.

This clonotype was detected many times. This chain links TRBV7-6 with TRBJ2-7; D may be TRBD2 (5 bases). V was trimmed by 0 bases and J by 4 bases, leaving 22 bases between them. The CDR3 has 18 amino acids. Germline loops: CDR1 SGHVS, CDR2 FNYEAQ. CDR3 amino acids: CASSLAATRTGSWYEQYF. CDR3 bases: TGTGCCAGCAGCTTAGCCGCCACCCGGACGGGATCCTGGTACGAGCAGTACTTC.

This rearrangement joins TRBV20-1 to TRBJ2-1; 12 nucleotides agree with TRBD2. With 1 base clipped from V and 1 base from J, the junction kept 11 bases outside the gene matches. This CDR3 has 19 residues. Germline CDR1 DFQATT, CDR2 SNEGSKA (reference sequence). DNA for the CDR3: TGCAGTGCTAGAGTCGTGACTAGCGGGAGTAGTAAGTCCTACAATGAGCAGTTCTTC. This gives the protein CSARVVTSGSSKSYNEQFF.

This clonotype was counted only a few times. V gene TRBV6-2 or TRBV6-3 combines with J gene TRBJ1-1; D unclear. CDR3 size: 13 residues. CDR1 is MNHEY and CDR2 is SVGEGT in the germline V gene. The V end lost 4 bases, the J end lost 1 base, and 7 bases lay between the germline ends. The CDR3 sequence: CASSLQTNTEAFF. In DNA form, the CDR3 reads TGTGCCAGCAGTTTACAGACGAACACTGAAGCTTTCTTT.

This clonotype occurred a few times. CDR3: CASQSSWAGDTQYF. Here the CDR3 DNA reads TGTGCCAGCCAGTCCTCGTGGGCAGGAGATACGCAGTATTTT. This chain links TRBV28 with TRBJ2-3, with D uncertain. The V and J ends lost 8 bases and 5 bases respectively, with 17 bases between them. CDR1 and CDR2 (germline): MDHEN, SYDVKM. The CDR3 spans 14 residues.